This passage covers 6 T cell receptor beta chains from one sample sequenced in a study of blood T cell repertoires in COVID-19. The table came from immunoSEQ multiplex PCR; TCRdb's copy has only in-frame clones and leaves some out. The sample includes more than 150,000 clones, just under 90% of them seen just once. Specimen: peripheral blood. The source is a woman between 65 and 79 years old with COVID-19, enrolled during active disease.

This clone was detected only once. V usage is TRBV11-3 and J usage is TRBJ2-1; maybe TRBD1 (5 bases). The germline V gene has CDR1 SGHNT and CDR2 YENEEA. The CDR3 extends over 13 amino acids. Trimming left V 5 bases short and J 10 bases short, with 15 bases between. The CDR3 is CASSPDWGTEQFF. As DNA, the CDR3 is TGTGCCAGCAGCCCCGACTGGGGCACAGAGCAGTTCTTC.

This sequence joins TRBV7-2 and TRBJ2-7; no clear D gene. This CDR3 spans 14 amino acids. Trimming cost V 1 base and J 0 bases, with 7 bases left between them. Per the germline V gene, CDR1 is SGHTA and CDR2 is FQGNSA. The CDR3: CASSLGQNSYEQYF. The CDR3 DNA sequence: TGTGCCAGCAGCTTAGGTCAGAACTCCTACGAGCAGTACTTC.

This clone was detected only a few times. The chain has TRBV27 and TRBJ2-7; 13 bases are a match to TRBD2. Germline CDR1 MNHEY, CDR2 SMNVEV (reference sequence). The CDR3 consists of 19 residues. After removal of 1 base from V and 2 bases from J, the junction contained 11 bases not matched to a gene. The CDR3 region is CASSLLPGTSGIGTYEQYF. In DNA, the CDR3 is TGTGCCAGCAGTTTATTACCCGGGACTAGCGGGATAGGGACCTACGAGCAGTACTTC.

V is TRBV27 and J is TRBJ2-1, with TRBD2 matching 7 bases. There are 19 residues in the CDR3. The germline V gene encodes CDR1 MNHEY and CDR2 SMNVEV (reference sequence). The junction had 16 bases not matched to a gene; V was cut back by 5 bases and J by 0 bases. This CDR3 is CASSPPRAGDPASYNEQFF. The CDR3 DNA is TGTGCCAGCAGTCCCCCCAGGGCGGGAGATCCCGCCTCCTACAATGAGCAGTTCTTC.

The chain employs TRBV3-1 (or the pseudogene TRBV3-2) and TRBJ1-1, with 8 positions matching TRBD1. Trimming cost V 5 bases and J 0 bases; bases outside gene matches: 5. The germline V gene encodes CDR1 LGHDT and CDR2 YNNKEL (reference sequence). The CDR3 loop spans 15 amino acids. The CDR3: CASSRGQGMNTEAFF. CDR3 nucleotide sequence: TGTGCCAGCAGCAGAGGACAGGGAATGAACACTGAAGCTTTCTTT.

V usage is TRBV6-5 and J usage is TRBJ2-5, with D maybe TRBD2 (5 bases). The CDR3 has 13 amino acids. V lost 10 bases and J 2 bases, leaving 14 bases between the germline ends. The V gene's germline CDR1 is MNHEY and CDR2 SVGAGI. Here the CDR3 reads CATPDSLQETQYF. The CDR3 DNA follows: TGTGCCACCCCGGACTCGCTGCAAGAGACCCAGTACTTC.